This T cell receptor (beta chain) was captured in a study of beta chain features in type 1 diabetes. Looking at the study overall: Healthy donors and patients showed comparable age, gender and cell yields.

Study outcomes and limitations: Naive, central memory and Treg TCRB repertoires seemed to resemble each other more closely in patients than they did in healthy donors. Shorter TCRB CDR3s, moderately but significantly so, marked every one of the four CD4+ subsets in Type 1 diabetes patients.

This clone was picked up a small number of times. Its target is not known. Sampling consisted of one heparinised blood draw per donor, averaging roughly 110 mL. Staining for CD45RO/CCR7/CD25/CD127/CD95/CD27 allowed sorting of CD4+ naive, central memory, regulatory and stem cell-like memory cells. Since all of the isolated RNA was reverse transcribed, expressed TCRB transcripts were what got sequenced. The assay was immunoSEQ multiplex PCR, and TCRdb's table has in-frame clones only and misses some. The profile covers 120,000 to 150,000 clones, with about 13% appearing a single time and under 1.5% taken by the ten largest. The sample taken for sequencing was central memory CD4+ T cells from blood. The sequence came from a man aged 18 to 30 with type 1 diabetes.

The CDR3 is CASSGTSGDTQYF. As DNA, the CDR3 is TGTGCCAGCAGCGGGACGAGTGGAGATACGCAGTATTTT. The chain combines TRBV6-6 with TRBJ2-3; D is possibly TRBD1 or TRBD2 (5 bases each). The CDR3 totals 13 residues. Between the trimmed V and J ends, which lost 6 bases and 5 bases, there was a span of 12 bases. Germline CDR1 is MNHNY and CDR2 is SVGAGI (reference sequence).